This T cell receptor beta chain was identified in a study of T cells after yellow fever vaccination. Notes on the study in general: Reappearance after the booster was seen for most primary-vaccination clones, at 96% CD4 and 70% to 90% CD8. Clonotype sharing between CD4 and CD8 compartments was small.

This clonotype was counted many times. Its specificity is unknown. V gave up 0 bases and J gave up 7 bases, with 9 bases separating them. Germline values: CDR1 LNHNV, CDR2 YYDKDF (reference sequence). This CDR3 has 13 residues. TCRdb ran MiXCR on the 5' RACE reads and lists one entry per CDR3 protein. In the table there are about 160,000 distinct CDR3 sequences, less than 9% of which are singletons. Sample: CD4+ T cells sorted from PBMCs, taken roughly 5 days after the first yellow fever vaccination. This TCR derives from a man aged 18 to 30 who received the YFV17D yellow fever vaccine. The V call is TRBV15, the J call TRBJ1-2; D is uncertain. CDR3 nucleotide sequence: TGTGCCACCAGCAGAGAGTCTCTCGGTGGCTACACCTTC. Its translation is CATSRESLGGYTF.